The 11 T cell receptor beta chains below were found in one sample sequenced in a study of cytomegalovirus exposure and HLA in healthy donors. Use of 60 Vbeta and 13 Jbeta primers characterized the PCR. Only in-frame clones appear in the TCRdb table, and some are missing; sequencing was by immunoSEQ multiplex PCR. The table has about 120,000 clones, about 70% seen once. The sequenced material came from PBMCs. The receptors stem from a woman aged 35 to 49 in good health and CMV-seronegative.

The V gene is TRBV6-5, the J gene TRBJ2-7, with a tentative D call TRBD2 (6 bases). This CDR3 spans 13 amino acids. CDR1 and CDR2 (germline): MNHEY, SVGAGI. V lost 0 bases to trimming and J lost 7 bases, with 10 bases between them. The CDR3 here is CASSYSDGGEQYF. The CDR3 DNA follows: TGTGCCAGCAGTTACTCGGATGGGGGGGAGCAGTACTTC.

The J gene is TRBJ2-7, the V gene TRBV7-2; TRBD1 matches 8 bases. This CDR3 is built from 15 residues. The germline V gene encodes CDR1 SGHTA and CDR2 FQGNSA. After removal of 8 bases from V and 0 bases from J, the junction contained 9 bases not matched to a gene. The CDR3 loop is CASGYRGTSSYEQYF. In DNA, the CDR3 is TGTGCCAGCGGATACAGGGGGACCAGCTCCTACGAGCAGTACTTC.

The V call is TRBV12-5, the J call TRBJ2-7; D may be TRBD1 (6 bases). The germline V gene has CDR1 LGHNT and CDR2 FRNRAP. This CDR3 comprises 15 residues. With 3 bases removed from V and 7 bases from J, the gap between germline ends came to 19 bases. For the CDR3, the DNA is TGTGCTAGTGGTTTCGGGGCGCCGTCTCAGGGGGAGCAGTACTTC. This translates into CASGFGAPSQGEQYF.

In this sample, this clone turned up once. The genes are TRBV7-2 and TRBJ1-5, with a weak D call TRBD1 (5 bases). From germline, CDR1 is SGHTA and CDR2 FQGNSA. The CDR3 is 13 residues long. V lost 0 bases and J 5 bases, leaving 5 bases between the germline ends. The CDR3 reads CASSLAGDQPQHF. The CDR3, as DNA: TGTGCCAGCAGCTTAGCAGGGGATCAGCCCCAGCATTTT.

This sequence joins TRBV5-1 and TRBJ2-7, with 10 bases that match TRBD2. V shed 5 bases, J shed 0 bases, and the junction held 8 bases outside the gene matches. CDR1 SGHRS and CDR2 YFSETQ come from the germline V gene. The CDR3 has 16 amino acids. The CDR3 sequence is CASRRLLAGSSYEQYF. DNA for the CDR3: TGCGCCAGCAGGAGATTACTAGCGGGAAGCTCCTACGAGCAGTACTTC.

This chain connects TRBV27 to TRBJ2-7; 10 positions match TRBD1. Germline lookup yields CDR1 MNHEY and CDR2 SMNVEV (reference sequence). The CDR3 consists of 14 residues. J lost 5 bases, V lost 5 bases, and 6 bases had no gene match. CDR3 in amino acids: CASSLTGGLDEQYF. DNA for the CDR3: TGTGCCAGCAGTCTGACAGGGGGCCTGGACGAGCAGTACTTC.

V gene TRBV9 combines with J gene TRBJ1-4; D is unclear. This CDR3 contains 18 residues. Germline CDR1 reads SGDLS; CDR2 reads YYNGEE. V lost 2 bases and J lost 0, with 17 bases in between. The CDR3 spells CASSVGYEGWATNEKLFF. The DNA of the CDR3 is TGTGCCAGCAGCGTTGGTTACGAGGGCTGGGCAACTAATGAAAAACTGTTTTTT.

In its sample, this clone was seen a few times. CDR3 sequence reads: CASSPGGYGGDYEQYF. In DNA, the CDR3 is TGTGCCAGCAGCCCTGGGGGCTACGGCGGAGACTACGAGCAGTACTTC. The rearrangement joins TRBV9 to TRBJ2-7; a weak D match, TRBD1 (6 bases). V was pared by 4 bases and J by 3 bases, with 20 bases between. CDR1 and CDR2 (germline): SGDLS, YYNGEE. CDR3 length: 16 amino acids.

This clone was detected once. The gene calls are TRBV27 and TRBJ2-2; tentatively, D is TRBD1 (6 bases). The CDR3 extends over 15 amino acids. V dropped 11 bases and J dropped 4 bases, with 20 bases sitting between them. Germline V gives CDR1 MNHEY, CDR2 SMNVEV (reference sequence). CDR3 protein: CACQTSGVGTGELFF. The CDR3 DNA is TGTGCCTGCCAGACCTCAGGGGTAGGCACCGGGGAGCTGTTTTTT.

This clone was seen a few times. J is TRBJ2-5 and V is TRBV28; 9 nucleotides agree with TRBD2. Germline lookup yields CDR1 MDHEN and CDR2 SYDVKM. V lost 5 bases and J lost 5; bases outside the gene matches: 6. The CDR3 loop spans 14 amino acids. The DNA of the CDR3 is TGTGCCAGCAGTAAAATAGCGGGAGTGGAGACCCAGTACTTC. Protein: CASSKIAGVETQYF.

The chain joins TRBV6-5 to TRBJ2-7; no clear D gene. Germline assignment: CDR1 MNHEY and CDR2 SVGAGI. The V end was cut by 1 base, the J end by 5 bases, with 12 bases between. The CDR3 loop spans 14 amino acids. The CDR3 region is CASSYLQNGHEQYF. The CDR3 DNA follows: TGTGCCAGCAGTTACTTGCAGAATGGCCACGAGCAGTACTTC.